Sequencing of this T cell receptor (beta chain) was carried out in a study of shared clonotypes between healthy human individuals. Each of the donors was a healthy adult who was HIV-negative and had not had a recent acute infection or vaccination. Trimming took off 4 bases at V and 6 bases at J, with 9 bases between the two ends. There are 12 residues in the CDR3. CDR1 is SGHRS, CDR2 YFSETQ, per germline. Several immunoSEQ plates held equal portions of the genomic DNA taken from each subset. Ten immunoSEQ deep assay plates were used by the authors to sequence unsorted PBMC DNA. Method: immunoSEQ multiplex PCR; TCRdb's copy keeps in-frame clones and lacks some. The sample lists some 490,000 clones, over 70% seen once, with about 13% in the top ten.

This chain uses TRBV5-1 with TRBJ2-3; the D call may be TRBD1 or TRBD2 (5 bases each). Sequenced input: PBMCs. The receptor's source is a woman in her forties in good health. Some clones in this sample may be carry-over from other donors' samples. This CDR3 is CASSGEGDTQYF. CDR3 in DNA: TGCGCCAGCAGCGGCGAGGGGGATACGCAGTATTTT.